This TCR beta chain is drawn from a study of cytomegalovirus exposure and HLA in healthy donors. The V gene's germline CDR1 is MNHEY and CDR2 SVGAGI. The J segment lost 8 bases and the V segment lost 0 bases, leaving 6 bases of the junction unmatched. The CDR3 sequence is 16 residues long. With 60 Vbeta and 13 Jbeta primers, the PCR was carried out. Sequencing was performed with immunoSEQ multiplex PCR; in TCRdb, only in-frame clones are kept and a portion is missing. This table holds 140,000 to 150,000 clones, 75% to 85% found once. For this clone: Its antigen remains unidentified.

Study-level results: TCR beta chain V- and J-gene trimming was linked, in a later analysis, to a missense variant in DCLRE1C.

This clonotype originated in a man aged 35 to 55 in good health and CMV-seronegative. The source material was PBMCs. The chain is built from TRBV6-5 and TRBJ1-6; TRBD1 agrees at 8 bases. Written as DNA, the CDR3 is TGTGCCAGCAGTTACTCTCGGACAGGGAGGGATTCACCCCTCCACTTT. This sequence encodes CASSYSRTGRDSPLHF.